These T cell receptor beta chains were read from a single sample in a study of blood T cell repertoires in COVID-19. Assay: immunoSEQ multiplex PCR; the TCRdb copy retains only in-frame clones and omits some. The sample holds around 270,000 clones, around 89% seen once. Sequencing was carried out using peripheral blood. All receptors derive from a man aged 40-49 years with acute or convalescent COVID-19. CDR3s include the opening cysteine and the closing phenylalanine or tryptophan. The D gene is left open where the match is weak. Rows give clone size only sometimes, using once, few, many, or a class for an expanded clone.

cdr3_aa: CASSATGTRVSGGGTDTQYF
cdr3_nt: TGCGCCAGCAGCGCAACCGGGACGCGGGTTAGCGGGGGGGGCACAGATACGCAGTATTTT
clone_size: NA
v_call: TRBV5-1
d_call: TRBD2
j_call: TRBJ2-3

cdr3_aa: CASSLRLAGGQEQYF
cdr3_nt: TGTGCCAGCAGCTTACGACTAGCGGGAGGGCAGGAGCAGTACTTC
clone_size: NA
v_call: TRBV7-2
d_call: TRBD2
j_call: TRBJ2-7

cdr3_aa: CSAWFRYEQYF
cdr3_nt: TGCAGTGCTTGGTTCCGGTACGAGCAGTACTTC
clone_size: few
v_call: TRBV20-1
d_call: NA
j_call: TRBJ2-7

cdr3_aa: CASSQPTDRGPQHF
cdr3_nt: TGCGCCAGCAGCCAGCCTACAGACCGGGGGCCCCAGCATTTT
clone_size: NA
v_call: TRBV4-1
d_call: NA
j_call: TRBJ1-5

cdr3_aa: CASSGTPGTPGEQFF
cdr3_nt: TGCGCCAGCAGCGGAACCCCCGGGACTCCAGGAGAGCAGTTCTTC
clone_size: NA
v_call: TRBV5-1
d_call: NA
j_call: TRBJ2-1

cdr3_aa: CASSYRDSSYGYTF
cdr3_nt: TGTGCCAGCAGCTACCGCGATTCAAGCTATGGCTACACCTTC
clone_size: NA
v_call: TRBV7-2
d_call: NA
j_call: TRBJ1-2

cdr3_aa: CASGFGTYTDTQYF
cdr3_nt: TGTGCTAGTGGCTTTGGTACCTACACAGATACGCAGTATTTT
clone_size: NA
v_call: TRBV12-5
d_call: NA
j_call: TRBJ2-3

cdr3_aa: CASSPDSAYGYTF
cdr3_nt: TGCGCCAGCAGCCCGGACAGCGCCTATGGCTACACCTTC
clone_size: NA
v_call: TRBV5-1
d_call: NA
j_call: TRBJ1-2

cdr3_aa: CASSPQRAVNQPQHF
cdr3_nt: TGTGCCAGCAGCCCCCAGAGGGCAGTCAATCAGCCCCAGCATTTT
clone_size: NA
v_call: TRBV7-8
d_call: NA
j_call: TRBJ1-5

cdr3_aa: CSVSGTGSGNTIYF
cdr3_nt: TGCAGCGTGTCCGGGACAGGGAGTGGAAACACCATATATTTT
clone_size: NA
v_call: TRBV29-1
d_call: TRBD1
j_call: TRBJ1-3

cdr3_aa: CAWSVKTGGSNQPQHF
cdr3_nt: TGTGCCTGGAGTGTAAAAACAGGGGGTAGCAATCAGCCCCAGCATTTT
clone_size: NA
v_call: TRBV30
d_call: TRBD1
j_call: TRBJ1-5

cdr3_aa: CASSSTHTANTEAFF
cdr3_nt: TGTGCCAGCAGCTCAACGCATACAGCGAACACTGAAGCTTTCTTT
clone_size: NA
v_call: TRBV5-5
d_call: NA
j_call: TRBJ1-1

cdr3_aa: CATSGSGLRTYEQYF
cdr3_nt: TGTGCCACCAGTGGTTCGGGACTCAGAACCTACGAGCAGTACTTC
clone_size: NA
v_call: TRBV24-1
d_call: NA
j_call: TRBJ2-7

cdr3_aa: CASSLEQGQQYF
cdr3_nt: TGCGCCAGCAGCTTGGAACAGGGCCAGCAGTACTTC
clone_size: NA
v_call: TRBV5-1
d_call: NA
j_call: TRBJ2-7

cdr3_aa: CASSYGLGSGYEQYF
cdr3_nt: TGCGCCAGCAGCTACGGACTAGGGAGCGGCTACGAGCAGTACTTC
clone_size: once
v_call: TRBV5-1
d_call: TRBD2
j_call: TRBJ2-7

cdr3_aa: CAWSSTGDTEAFF
cdr3_nt: TGTGCCTGGAGTTCTACAGGAGACACTGAAGCTTTCTTT
clone_size: NA
v_call: TRBV30
d_call: NA
j_call: TRBJ1-1

cdr3_aa: CASSLDRAPGELFF
cdr3_nt: TGCGCCAGCAGCTTGGACAGGGCGCCCGGGGAGCTGTTTTTT
clone_size: NA
v_call: TRBV5-1
d_call: NA
j_call: TRBJ2-2

cdr3_aa: CASSQGGDSGTQYF
cdr3_nt: TGTGCCAGCAGCCAAGGAGGGGACTCTGGTACGCAGTATTTT
clone_size: NA
v_call: TRBV3-1/TRBV3-2
d_call: NA
j_call: TRBJ2-3

cdr3_aa: CASSLVLGASSPLHF
cdr3_nt: TGTGCCAGCAGCTTAGTGCTGGGGGCGAGTTCACCCCTCCACTTT
clone_size: NA
v_call: TRBV7-6
d_call: NA
j_call: TRBJ1-6

cdr3_aa: CASSPNRAGSGKLFF
cdr3_nt: TGTGCCAGCAGCCCCAACAGGGCCGGGTCCGGGAAGCTGTTTTTT
clone_size: NA
v_call: TRBV7-2
d_call: NA
j_call: TRBJ2-2

cdr3_aa: CASSFPTGREYEQYF
cdr3_nt: TGTGCCAGCAGCTTCCCTACAGGGAGGGAATACGAGCAGTACTTC
clone_size: NA
v_call: TRBV7-2
d_call: NA
j_call: TRBJ2-7

cdr3_aa: CSVPGGISYNEQFF
cdr3_nt: TGCAGCGTCCCTGGGGGGATCTCCTACAATGAGCAGTTCTTC
clone_size: NA
v_call: TRBV29-1
d_call: NA
j_call: TRBJ2-1